The 3 T cell receptor beta chains reported below all come from one sample, sequenced in a study of shared clonotypes between healthy human individuals (dated by TCRdb to 2019 to 2021). The library relied on the immunoSEQ multiplex PCR assay. The clones in this table, taken by TCRdb from immuneACCESS, are in-frame only. Not every clone is retained; where verified, under half of the shortfall comes from an unresolved V gene, and the cause of the rest is unknown. The sample records about 1.1 million clones, about 80% of which are singletons. The ten largest clones take up 0.61% of the sample. Sequenced material: memory CD4+ T cells from PBMCs. Taken with the paper, the label for cell subset or site translates to: CD45RA-negative fraction. The receptors derive from a man aged 18-30 years in good health. Some clones in this sample may be carry-over from other donors' samples.

The chain recombines TRBV6-4 with TRBJ1-1, with no clear D. Trimming shortened V by 0 bases and J by 3 bases, and 8 bases separated the two germline ends. Germline V gene sequence: CDR1 MRHNA, CDR2 SNTAGT. The CDR3 loop spans 14 amino acids. Here the CDR3 DNA reads TGTGCCAGCAGTGACTCCGGGCTCTACACTGAAGCTTTCTTT. Amino acid sequence: CASSDSGLYTEAFF.

The CDR3 loop reads CSVPPDRGQQETQYF. The DNA for the CDR3 is TGCAGCGTCCCCCCGGACAGGGGGCAGCAAGAGACCCAGTACTTC. V usage is TRBV29-1 and J usage is TRBJ2-5, with 11 bases aligning to TRBD1. The germline V gene has CDR1 SQVTM and CDR2 ANQGSEA. This CDR3 has 15 amino acids. V lost 6 bases and J lost 2; bases outside the gene matches: 8. The full variable domain, rest sourced from reference TRBV29-1 and TRBJ2-5, is SAVISQKPSRDICQRGTSLTIQCQVDSQVTMMFWYRQQPGQSLTLIATANQGSEATYESGFVIDKFPISRPNLTFSTLTVSNMSPEDSSIYLCSVPPDRGQQETQYFGPGTRLLVL.

The rearrangement joins TRBV11-2 to TRBJ1-5; unclear D gene. Germline V gene data show CDR1 as SGHAT and CDR2 as FQNNGV. V gave up 2 bases and J gave up 9 bases, with 11 bases separating them. The CDR3 contains 13 residues. CDR3 protein: CASSLSPEGPQHF. The CDR3 bases are TGTGCCAGCAGCTTAAGCCCCGAGGGGCCCCAGCATTTT.